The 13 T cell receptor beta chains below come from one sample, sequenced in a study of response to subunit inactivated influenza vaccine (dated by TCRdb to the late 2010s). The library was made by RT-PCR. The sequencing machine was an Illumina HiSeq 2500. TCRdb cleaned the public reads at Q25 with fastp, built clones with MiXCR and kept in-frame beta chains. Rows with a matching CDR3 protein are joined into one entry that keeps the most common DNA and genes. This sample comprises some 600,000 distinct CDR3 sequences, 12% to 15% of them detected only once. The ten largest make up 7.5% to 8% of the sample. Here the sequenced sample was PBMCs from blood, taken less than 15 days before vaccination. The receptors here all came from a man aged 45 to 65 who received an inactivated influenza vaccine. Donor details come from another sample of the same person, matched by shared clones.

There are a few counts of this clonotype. The CDR3, as DNA: TGCGCCAGCAGTGAGAGGCCGGCCTCCTGGGAAGAGACCCAGTACTTC. It is translated as CASSERPASWEETQYF. The chain joins TRBV10-2 to TRBJ2-5, with D unclear. This CDR3 is built from 16 residues. Trimming removed 2 bases at V and 3 bases at J, with 16 bases between. CDR1 is WSHSY and CDR2 is SAAADI in the germline V gene.

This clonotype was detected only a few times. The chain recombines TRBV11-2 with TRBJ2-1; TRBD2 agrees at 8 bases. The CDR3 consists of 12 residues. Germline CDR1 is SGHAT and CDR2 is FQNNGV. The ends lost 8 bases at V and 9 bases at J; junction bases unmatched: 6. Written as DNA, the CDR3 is TGTGCCAGCCGACAGACTAGCGCTGAGCAGTTCTTC. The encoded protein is CASRQTSAEQFF.

CDR3: CASSQDVGLAGQISSYEQYF. The CDR3 DNA sequence: TGCGCCAGCAGCCAAGATGTGGGACTAGCGGGACAAATAAGCTCCTACGAGCAGTACTTC. The chain joins TRBV4-3 to TRBJ2-7, with 13 bases identical to TRBD2. Trimming removed 0 bases from V and 0 bases from J; junction bases left unmatched: 11. This CDR3 is built from 20 residues. The germline CDR1 and CDR2 sequences are LGHNA and YSLEER.

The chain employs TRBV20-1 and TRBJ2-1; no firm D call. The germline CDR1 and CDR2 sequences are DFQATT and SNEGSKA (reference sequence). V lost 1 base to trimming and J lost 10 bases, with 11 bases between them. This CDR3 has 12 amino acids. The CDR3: CSARGKSEEQFF. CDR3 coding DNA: TGCAGTGCTAGAGGGAAATCCGAAGAGCAGTTCTTC.

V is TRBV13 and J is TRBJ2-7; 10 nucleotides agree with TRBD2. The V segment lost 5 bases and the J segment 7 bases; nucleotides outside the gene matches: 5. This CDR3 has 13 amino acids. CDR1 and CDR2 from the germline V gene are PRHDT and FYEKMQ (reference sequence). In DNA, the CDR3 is TGTGCCAGCAGCCCTGGGACTAGCGATGAGCAGTACTTC. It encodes CASSPGTSDEQYF.

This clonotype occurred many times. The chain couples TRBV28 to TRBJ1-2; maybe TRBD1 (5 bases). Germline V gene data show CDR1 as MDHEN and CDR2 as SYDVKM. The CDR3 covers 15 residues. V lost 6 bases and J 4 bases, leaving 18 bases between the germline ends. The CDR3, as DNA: TGTGCCAGCAGCGCCGGGGCCCCGGAGGGCTATGGCTACACCTTC. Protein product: CASSAGAPEGYGYTF.

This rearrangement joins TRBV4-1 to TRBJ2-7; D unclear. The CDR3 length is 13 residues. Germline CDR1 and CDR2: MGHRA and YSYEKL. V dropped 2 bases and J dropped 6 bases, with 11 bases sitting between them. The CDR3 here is CASSQNHFTEQYF. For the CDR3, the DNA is TGCGCCAGCAGCCAAAACCATTTTACCGAGCAGTACTTC.

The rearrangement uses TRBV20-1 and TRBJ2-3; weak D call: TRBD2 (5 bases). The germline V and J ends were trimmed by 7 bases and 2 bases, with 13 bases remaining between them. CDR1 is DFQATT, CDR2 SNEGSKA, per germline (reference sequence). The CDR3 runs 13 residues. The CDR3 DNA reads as TGCAGTGGTACAATGGGAGACACAGATACGCAGTATTTT. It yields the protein CSGTMGDTDTQYF.

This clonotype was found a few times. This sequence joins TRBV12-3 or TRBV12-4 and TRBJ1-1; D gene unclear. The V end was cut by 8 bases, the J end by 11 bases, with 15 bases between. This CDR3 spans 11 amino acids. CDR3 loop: CASGRGVGAFF. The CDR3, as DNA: TGTGCCAGCGGACGGGGTGTAGGGGCTTTCTTT.

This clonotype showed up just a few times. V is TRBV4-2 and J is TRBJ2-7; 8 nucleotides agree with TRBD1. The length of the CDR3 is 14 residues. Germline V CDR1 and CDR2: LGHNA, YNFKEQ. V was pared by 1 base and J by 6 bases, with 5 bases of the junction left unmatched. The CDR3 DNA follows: TGTGCCAGCAGCCAAGCGCTCGACAGGGGCGAGCAGTACTTC. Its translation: CASSQALDRGEQYF.

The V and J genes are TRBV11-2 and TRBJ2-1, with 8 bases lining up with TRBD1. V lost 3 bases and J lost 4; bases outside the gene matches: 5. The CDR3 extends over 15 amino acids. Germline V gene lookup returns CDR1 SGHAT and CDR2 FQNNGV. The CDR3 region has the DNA TGTGCCAGCAGCTTTGGACAGGGAATTTACAATGAGCAGTTCTTC. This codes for CASSFGQGIYNEQFF.

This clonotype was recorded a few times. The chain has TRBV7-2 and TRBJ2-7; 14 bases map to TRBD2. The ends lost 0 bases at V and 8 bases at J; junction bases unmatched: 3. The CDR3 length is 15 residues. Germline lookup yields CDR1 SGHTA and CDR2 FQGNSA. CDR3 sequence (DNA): TGTGCCAGCAGCTTAGCGGGACTAGCGGGAGAGAAGCAGTACTTC. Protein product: CASSLAGLAGEKQYF. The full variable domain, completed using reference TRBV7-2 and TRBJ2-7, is GAGVSQSPSNKVTEKGKDVELRCDPISGHTALYWYRQSLGQGLEFLIYFQGNSAPDKSGLPSDRFSAERTGGSVSTLTIQRTQQEDSAVYLCASSLAGLAGEKQYFGPGTRLTVT.

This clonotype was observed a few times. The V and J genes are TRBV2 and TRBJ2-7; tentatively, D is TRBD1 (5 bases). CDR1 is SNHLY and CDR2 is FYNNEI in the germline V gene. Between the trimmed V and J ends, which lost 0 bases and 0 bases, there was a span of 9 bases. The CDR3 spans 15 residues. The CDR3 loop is CASSEAQGFSYEQYF. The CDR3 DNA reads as TGTGCCAGCAGTGAAGCTCAGGGTTTCTCCTACGAGCAGTACTTC.